Listed below are T cell receptor beta chains from one sample, sequenced in a study of regulatory T cells in long-lasting Graves disease. TCRdb re-derived calls from the multiplex PCR reads in MiXCR, one entry per CDR3 protein. Here the sample spans roughly 560,000 distinct CDR3 sequences, about 15% being singletons. These data also formed part of another study, on T cells in Graves' hyperthyroidism and ophthalmopathy.

The specimen comprised peripheral blood mononuclear cells (PBMCs), sampled at new diagnosis, from a patient treated with antithyroid drugs. The origin of the receptors is a woman aged 40-60 years with Graves disease. Each CDR3 is given with its conserved first and last residue.

j_call	v_call	cdr3_aa
TRBJ1-1	TRBV19	CASSNAGLPAEAFF
TRBJ2-2	TRBV19	CASSTGRLAGNPGELFF
TRBJ2-1	TRBV30	CAWRRASGGIYNEQFF
TRBJ1-5	TRBV19	CASSIGEKGRQPQHF
TRBJ2-5	TRBV20-1	CSAGHNRGETQYF
TRBJ2-5	TRBV6-5	CASSYAGAQETQYF
TRBJ2-1	TRBV10-3	CAISEFGNEQFF
TRBJ1-2	TRBV6-1	CASSNDGYGYTF
TRBJ1-2	TRBV12-3/TRBV12-4	CASRQGFEGYTF
TRBJ2-1	TRBV10-3	CAISEAGSGDEQFF
TRBJ1-5	TRBV15	CATSRGLTDNNQPQHF
TRBJ1-3	TRBV5-1	CASSLQGIDSGNTIYF
TRBJ1-6	TRBV11-2	CASSLDPNSPLHF
TRBJ1-1	TRBV27	CASSLGAVSTEAFF
TRBJ2-5	TRBV30	CAWSVGAGQETQYF
TRBJ2-1	TRBV7-9	CASSLDWNNEQFF
TRBJ2-5	TRBV7-8	CASSLKRVQETQYF
TRBJ2-7	TRBV6-1	CASSQDRGVYEQYF
TRBJ1-2	TRBV28	CASSLEWTGQGYGYTF
TRBJ1-1	TRBV12-3/TRBV12-4	CASTSVGRDTEAFF
TRBJ1-1	TRBV2	CASSVTQLMNTEAFF
TRBJ1-5	TRBV19	CASSPQGGEGNQPQHF
TRBJ2-7	TRBV3-1	CASSQTILAGGQYEQYF
TRBJ2-4	TRBV15	CATSNRAGQNIQYF
TRBJ2-3	TRBV12-3/TRBV12-4	CASRLSGGADTQYF
TRBJ2-7	TRBV11-3	CASSTYSGAAAGEQYF
TRBJ1-2	TRBV5-1	CASSFTVNYGYTF
TRBJ2-6	TRBV6-2/TRBV6-3	CASSSPGQRGANVLTF
TRBJ1-1	TRBV5-6	CASRVEGQGLFRTEAFF
TRBJ2-3	TRBV20-1	CSAMSGAGSRTDTQYF
TRBJ2-3	TRBV24-1	CATSDVRGLDTQYF
TRBJ1-5	TRBV10-3	CAISNREDQPQHF
TRBJ1-2	TRBV6-5	CASSYPGENYGYTF
TRBJ2-7	TRBV2	CASSGSTRRGQYF
TRBJ1-1	TRBV5-4	CATFPGTGGADTEAFF
TRBJ2-1	TRBV12-3/TRBV12-4	CASSLVGTLSYNEQFF
TRBJ1-1	TRBV30	CAWSVQLEAFF
TRBJ2-1	TRBV7-9	CASSLAALAYEQFF
TRBJ2-5	TRBV4-1	CASSPGSSVETQYF
TRBJ1-1	TRBV20-1	CSAREVQGGEAFF
TRBJ2-7	TRBV2	CASSVGRSYEQYF
TRBJ2-1	TRBV10-3	CAINPGLADEQFF
TRBJ2-3	TRBV20-1	CSAVRLAGERTDTQYF
TRBJ2-1	TRBV5-1	CASSLGSLAGFYNEQFF
TRBJ2-1	TRBV11-1	CASSFGLAGGYNEQFF
TRBJ2-3	TRBV10-2	CASSTPTQGAGTQYF
TRBJ1-2	TRBV12-5	CASGSGLPRDTF
TRBJ2-7	TRBV5-1	CASSSIPGQGFEQYF
TRBJ1-6	TRBV3-1	CASSQAGQVASPLHF
TRBJ2-3	TRBV27	CASSAQRVPTDTQYF
TRBJ1-2	TRBV20-1	CSARGRTGGDYGYTF
TRBJ2-5	TRBV12-3/TRBV12-4	CASSLFLETQYF
TRBJ1-2	TRBV28	CASTLGPGTGYDGYTF
TRBJ1-1	TRBV28	CASSSHPTALNTEAFF
TRBJ2-7	TRBV6-2/TRBV6-3	CASSYGGGGQGSYEQYF
TRBJ1-5	TRBV2	CASSDDLGGNQPQHF
TRBJ1-2	TRBV20-1	CSSGGAGGLYGYTF